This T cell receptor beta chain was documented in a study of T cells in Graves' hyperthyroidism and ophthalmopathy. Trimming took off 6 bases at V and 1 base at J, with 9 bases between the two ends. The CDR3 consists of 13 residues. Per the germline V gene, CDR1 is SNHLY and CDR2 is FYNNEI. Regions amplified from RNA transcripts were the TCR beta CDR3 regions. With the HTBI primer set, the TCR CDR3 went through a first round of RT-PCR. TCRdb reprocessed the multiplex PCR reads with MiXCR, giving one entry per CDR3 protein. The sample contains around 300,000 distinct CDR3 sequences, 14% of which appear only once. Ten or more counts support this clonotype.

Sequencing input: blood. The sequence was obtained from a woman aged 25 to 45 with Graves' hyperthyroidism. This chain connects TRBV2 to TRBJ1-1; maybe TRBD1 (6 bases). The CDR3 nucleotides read TGTGCCAGCAGCGGGGACACGAACACTGAAGCTTTCTTT. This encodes CASSGDTNTEAFF.